The rows below give T cell receptor beta chains drawn from one sample of a study of graft-versus-host responses after intestinal transplantation. Assay used: immunoSEQ multiplex PCR; TCRdb lists only in-frame clones, some missing. The sample shows over 100,000 clones, more than 85% of them seen only once. These receptors have no identified antigens. This specimen consisted of unstimulated CD8+ T cells sorted from spleen or lymph node cells, obtained before transplant. These receptors originate from a human donor who was the organ donor for an intestinal transplant. The CDR3 runs from the conserved cysteine through the conserved F or W. The listing skips clone size in some rows; elsewhere it reads once, few, many or a size class.

v_call: TRBV28; j_call: TRBJ2-1; clone_size: -; cdr3_aa: CASSSRDRGYNEQFF
v_call: TRBV10-2; j_call: TRBJ2-7; clone_size: -; cdr3_aa: CASRQGGEQYF
v_call: TRBV19; j_call: -; clone_size: -; cdr3_aa: CASSITSGYEQYF
v_call: TRBV11-2; j_call: TRBJ2-7; clone_size: -; cdr3_aa: CASSPRTSLVEQYF
v_call: TRBV4-2; j_call: TRBJ2-1; clone_size: -; cdr3_aa: CASSQDVVAEQFF
v_call: TRBV10-3; j_call: TRBJ2-7; clone_size: -; cdr3_aa: CAISEFGLAGGSIFYEQYF
v_call: TRBV27; j_call: TRBJ2-3; clone_size: -; cdr3_aa: CASSLYSGRMSTDTQYF
v_call: TRBV6-6; j_call: TRBJ1-1; clone_size: -; cdr3_aa: CASSFVPSILNTEAFF
v_call: TRBV27; j_call: TRBJ2-7; clone_size: -; cdr3_aa: CASSPIGSYEQYF
v_call: TRBV7-9; j_call: TRBJ1-2; clone_size: -; cdr3_aa: CASSEPGQGEGYTF
v_call: TRBV27; j_call: TRBJ2-7; clone_size: -; cdr3_aa: CASSPQGPGDEQYF
v_call: TRBV9; j_call: TRBJ1-4; clone_size: -; cdr3_aa: CASSPGRGANEKLFF
v_call: TRBV4-1; j_call: TRBJ2-7; clone_size: -; cdr3_aa: CASSQVGRSSYEQYF
v_call: TRBV11-2; j_call: TRBJ1-1; clone_size: -; cdr3_aa: CASRRLRGPRNTEAFF
v_call: TRBV27; j_call: TRBJ1-5; clone_size: few; cdr3_aa: CASSLSGDQPQHF
v_call: TRBV6-5; j_call: TRBJ1-2; clone_size: -; cdr3_aa: CASSDGAGALGYTF
v_call: TRBV4-1; j_call: TRBJ2-7; clone_size: -; cdr3_aa: CASSSRDSSYEQYF
v_call: TRBV5-1; j_call: TRBJ2-5; clone_size: -; cdr3_aa: CASSPRLGQETQYF
v_call: TRBV5-6; j_call: TRBJ2-1; clone_size: -; cdr3_aa: CASSFVPHRQFF
v_call: TRBV27; j_call: TRBJ2-3; clone_size: -; cdr3_aa: CASSLSHTGGDTQYF
v_call: TRBV11-2; j_call: TRBJ2-7; clone_size: -; cdr3_aa: CASSDIVGTGAYEQYF
v_call: TRBV30; j_call: TRBJ2-1; clone_size: -; cdr3_aa: CAWSRIAGGHEQFF
v_call: TRBV4-3; j_call: TRBJ2-1; clone_size: once; cdr3_aa: CASSQAVAGGAYNEQFF
v_call: TRBV5-1; j_call: TRBJ2-7; clone_size: -; cdr3_aa: CASSSIGTLLTREQYF
v_call: TRBV2; j_call: -; clone_size: -; cdr3_aa: CASAGAAYEQYF
v_call: TRBV7-2; j_call: TRBJ2-2; clone_size: once; cdr3_aa: CASSLAGTSTGELFF
v_call: TRBV19; j_call: TRBJ1-1; clone_size: -; cdr3_aa: CASSMSPNTEAFF
v_call: TRBV23-1; j_call: TRBJ1-2; clone_size: -; cdr3_aa: CASSPGQGDSPYTF
v_call: TRBV5-3; j_call: TRBJ2-7; clone_size: -; cdr3_aa: CARSSTGVSSYEQYF
v_call: TRBV4-1; j_call: TRBJ2-1; clone_size: -; cdr3_aa: CASSTFPSSYNEQFF
v_call: TRBV19; j_call: TRBJ2-7; clone_size: -; cdr3_aa: CASSISLGRGEQYF